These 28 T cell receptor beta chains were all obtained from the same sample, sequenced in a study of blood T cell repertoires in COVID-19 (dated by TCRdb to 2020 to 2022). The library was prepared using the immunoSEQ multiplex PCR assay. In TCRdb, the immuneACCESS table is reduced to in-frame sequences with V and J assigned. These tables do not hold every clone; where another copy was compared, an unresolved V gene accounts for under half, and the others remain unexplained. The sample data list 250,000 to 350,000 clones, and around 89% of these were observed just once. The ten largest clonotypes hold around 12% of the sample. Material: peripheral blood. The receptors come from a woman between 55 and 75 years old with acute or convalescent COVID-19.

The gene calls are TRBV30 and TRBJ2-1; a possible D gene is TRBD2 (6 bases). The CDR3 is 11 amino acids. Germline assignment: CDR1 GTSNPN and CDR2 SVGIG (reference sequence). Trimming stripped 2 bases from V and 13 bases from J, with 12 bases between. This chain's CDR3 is CAWSPGRGQFF. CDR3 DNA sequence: TGTGCCTGGAGTCCCGGGCGGGGCCAGTTCTTC.

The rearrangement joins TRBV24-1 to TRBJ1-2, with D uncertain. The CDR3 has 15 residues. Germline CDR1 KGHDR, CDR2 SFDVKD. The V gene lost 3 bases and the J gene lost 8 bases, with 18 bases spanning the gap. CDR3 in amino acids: CATSDPRGGSRGYTF. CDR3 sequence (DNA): TGTGCCACCAGTGATCCGCGGGGAGGGTCGAGGGGCTACACCTTC.

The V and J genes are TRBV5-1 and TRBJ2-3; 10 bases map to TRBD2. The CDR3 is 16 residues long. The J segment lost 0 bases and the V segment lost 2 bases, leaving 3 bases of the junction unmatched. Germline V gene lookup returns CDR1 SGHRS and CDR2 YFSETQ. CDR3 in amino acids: CASSLELAGSTDTQYF. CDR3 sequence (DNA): TGCGCCAGCAGCTTAGAACTAGCGGGGAGCACAGATACGCAGTATTTT.

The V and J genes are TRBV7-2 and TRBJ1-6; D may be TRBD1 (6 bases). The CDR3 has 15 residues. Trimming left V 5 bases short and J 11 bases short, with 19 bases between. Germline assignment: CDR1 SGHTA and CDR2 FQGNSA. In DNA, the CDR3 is TGTGCCAGCAGCCCCCAACAGGGTGAGGTGACACCCCTCCACTTT. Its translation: CASSPQQGEVTPLHF. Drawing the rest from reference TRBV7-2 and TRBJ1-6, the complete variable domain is GAGVSQSPSNKVTEKGKDVELRCDPISGHTALYWYRQSLGQGLEFLIYFQGNSAPDKSGLPSDRFSAERTGGSVSTLTIQRTQQEDSAVYLCASSPQQGEVTPLHFGNGTRLTVT.

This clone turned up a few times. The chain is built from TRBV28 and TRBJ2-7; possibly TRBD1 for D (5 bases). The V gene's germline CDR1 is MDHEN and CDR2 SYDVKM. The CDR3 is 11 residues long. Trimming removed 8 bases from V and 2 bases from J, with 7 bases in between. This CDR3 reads CASQGTYEQYF. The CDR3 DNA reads TGTGCCAGCCAGGGTACCTACGAGCAGTACTTC. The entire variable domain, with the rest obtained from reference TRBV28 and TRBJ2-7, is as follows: DVKVTQSSRYLVKRTGEKVFLECVQDMDHENMFWYRQDPGLGLRLIYFSYDVKMKEKGDIPEGYSVSREKKERFSLILESASTNQTSMYLCASQGTYEQYFGPGTRLTVT.

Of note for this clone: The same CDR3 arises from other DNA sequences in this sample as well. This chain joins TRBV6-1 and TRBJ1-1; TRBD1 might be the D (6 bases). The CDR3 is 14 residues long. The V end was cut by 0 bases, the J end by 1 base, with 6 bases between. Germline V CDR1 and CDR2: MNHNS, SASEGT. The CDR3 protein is CASSEAGANTEAFF. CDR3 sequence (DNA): TGTGCCAGCAGTGAAGCGGGGGCGAACACTGAAGCTTTCTTT.

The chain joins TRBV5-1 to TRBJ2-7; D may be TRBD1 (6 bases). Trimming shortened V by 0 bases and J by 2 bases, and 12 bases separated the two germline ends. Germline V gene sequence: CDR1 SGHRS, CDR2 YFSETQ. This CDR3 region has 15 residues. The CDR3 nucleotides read TGCGCCAGCAGCTTGGGGGCAGGGGCGCCCTACGAGCAGTACTTC. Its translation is CASSLGAGAPYEQYF.

The CDR3 spells CASSPMSGNTIYF. For the CDR3, the DNA is TGTGCCAGCAGCCCCATGAGCGGAAACACCATATATTTT. The chain combines TRBV9 with TRBJ1-3, with D unresolved. The CDR3 length is 13 residues. Trimming shortened V by 4 bases and J by 4 bases, and 9 bases separated the two germline ends. Germline V CDR1 and CDR2: SGDLS, YYNGEE.

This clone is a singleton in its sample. CDR3 amino acids: CASTVSGRSNEQFF. The CDR3 coding sequence is TGTGCCAGCACCGTGTCAGGCCGTAGCAATGAGCAGTTCTTC. This chain joins TRBV3-1 (or the pseudogene TRBV3-2) and TRBJ2-1; the D is unclear. Germline lookup yields CDR1 LGHDT and CDR2 YNNKEL (reference sequence). The CDR3 spans 14 residues. V shed 7 bases and J shed 6 bases, with 16 bases lying between them.

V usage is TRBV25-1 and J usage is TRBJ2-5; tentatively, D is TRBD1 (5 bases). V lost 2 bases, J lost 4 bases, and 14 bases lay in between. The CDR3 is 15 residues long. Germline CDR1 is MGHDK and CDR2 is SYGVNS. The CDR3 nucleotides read TGTGCCAGCAGTGAAGGGGCCAAGGATGTAGAGACCCAGTACTTC. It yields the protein CASSEGAKDVETQYF.

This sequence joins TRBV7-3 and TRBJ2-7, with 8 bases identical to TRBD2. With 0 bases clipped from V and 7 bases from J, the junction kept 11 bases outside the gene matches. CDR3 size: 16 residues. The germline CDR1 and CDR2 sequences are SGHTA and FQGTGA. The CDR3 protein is CASSLTSGTDPGEQYF. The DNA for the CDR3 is TGTGCCAGCAGCTTAACTAGCGGGACCGACCCAGGGGAGCAGTACTTC.

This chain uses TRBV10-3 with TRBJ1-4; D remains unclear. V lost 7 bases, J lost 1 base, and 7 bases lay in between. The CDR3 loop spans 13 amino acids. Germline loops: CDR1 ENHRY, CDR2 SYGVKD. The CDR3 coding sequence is TGTGCCATCATGGCGGAAACTAATGAAAAACTGTTTTTT. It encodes CAIMAETNEKLFF.

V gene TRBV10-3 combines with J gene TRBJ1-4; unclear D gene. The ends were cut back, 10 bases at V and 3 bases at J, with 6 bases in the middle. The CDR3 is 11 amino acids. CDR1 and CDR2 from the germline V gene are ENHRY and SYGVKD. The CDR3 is CATGANEKLFF. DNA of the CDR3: TGTGCCACCGGAGCTAATGAAAAACTGTTTTTT.

CDR3 sequence: CASSTATGAASSGANVLTF. The DNA of the CDR3 is TGTGCCAGTAGTACGGCGACAGGGGCGGCCAGCTCTGGGGCCAACGTCCTGACTTTC. This chain joins TRBV19 and TRBJ2-6, with 8 bases fitting TRBD1. The germline gives CDR1 LNHDA, CDR2 SQIVND (reference sequence). Trimming removed 4 bases from V and 0 bases from J; junction bases left unmatched: 11. The CDR3 contains 19 residues.

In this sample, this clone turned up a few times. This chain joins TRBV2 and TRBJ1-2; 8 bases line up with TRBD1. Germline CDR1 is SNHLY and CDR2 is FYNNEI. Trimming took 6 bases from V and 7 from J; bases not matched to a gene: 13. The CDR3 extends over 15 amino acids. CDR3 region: CASREPTGAGSGYTF. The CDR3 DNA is TGTGCCAGCAGAGAGCCGACAGGGGCTGGTTCTGGCTACACCTTC.

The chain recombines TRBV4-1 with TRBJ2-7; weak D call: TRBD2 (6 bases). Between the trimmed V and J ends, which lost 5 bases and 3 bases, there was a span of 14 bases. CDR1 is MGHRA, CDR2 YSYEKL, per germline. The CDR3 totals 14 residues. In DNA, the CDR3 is TGCGCCAGCAGCAAGGGACTCGGGGACTACGAGCAGTACTTC. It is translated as CASSKGLGDYEQYF.

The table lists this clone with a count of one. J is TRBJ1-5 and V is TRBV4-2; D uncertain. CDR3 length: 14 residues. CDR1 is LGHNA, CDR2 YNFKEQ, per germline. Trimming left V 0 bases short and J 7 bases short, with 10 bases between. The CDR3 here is CASSQDRGFQPQHF. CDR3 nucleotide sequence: TGTGCCAGCAGCCAAGATCGGGGATTCCAGCCCCAGCATTTT.

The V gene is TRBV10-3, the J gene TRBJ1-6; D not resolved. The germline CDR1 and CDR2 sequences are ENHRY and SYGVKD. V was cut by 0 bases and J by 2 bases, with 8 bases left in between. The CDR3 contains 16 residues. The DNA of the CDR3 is TGTGCCATCAGTGAGTCGAGGATAACCTATAATTCACCCCTCCACTTT. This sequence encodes CAISESRITYNSPLHF.

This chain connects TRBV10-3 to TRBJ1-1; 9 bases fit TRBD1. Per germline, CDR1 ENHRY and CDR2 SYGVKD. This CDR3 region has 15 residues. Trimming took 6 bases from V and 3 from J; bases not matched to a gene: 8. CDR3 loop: CAISPVTGGDTEAFF. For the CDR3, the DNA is TGTGCCATCAGCCCCGTCACAGGGGGCGACACTGAAGCTTTCTTT.

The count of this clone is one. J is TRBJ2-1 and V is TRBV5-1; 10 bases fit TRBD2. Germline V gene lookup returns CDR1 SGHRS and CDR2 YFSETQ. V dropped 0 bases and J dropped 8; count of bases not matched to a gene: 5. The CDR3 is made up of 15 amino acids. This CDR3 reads CASSLAASGRDEQFF. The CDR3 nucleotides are TGCGCCAGCAGCTTGGCTGCTAGCGGGAGAGATGAGCAGTTCTTC.

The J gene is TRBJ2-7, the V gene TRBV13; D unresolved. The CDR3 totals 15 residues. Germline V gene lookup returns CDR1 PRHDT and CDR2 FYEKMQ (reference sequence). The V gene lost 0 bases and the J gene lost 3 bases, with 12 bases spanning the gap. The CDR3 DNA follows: TGTGCCAGCAGCTTAGGCCCGGGTCCCAACTACGAGCAGTACTTC. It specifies CASSLGPGPNYEQYF.

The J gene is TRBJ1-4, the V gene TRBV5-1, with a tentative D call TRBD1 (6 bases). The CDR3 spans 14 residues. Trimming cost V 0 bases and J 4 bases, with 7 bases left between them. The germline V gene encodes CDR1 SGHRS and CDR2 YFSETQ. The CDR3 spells CASSLGGGNEKLFF. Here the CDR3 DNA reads TGCGCCAGCAGCTTGGGAGGGGGTAATGAAAAACTGTTTTTT.

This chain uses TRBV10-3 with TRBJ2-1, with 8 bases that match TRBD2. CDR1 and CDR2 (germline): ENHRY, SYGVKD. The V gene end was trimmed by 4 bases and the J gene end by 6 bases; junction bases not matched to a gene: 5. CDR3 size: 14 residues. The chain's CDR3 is CAISAGRALNEQFF. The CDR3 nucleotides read TGTGCCATCAGTGCCGGGAGGGCCCTCAATGAGCAGTTCTTC.

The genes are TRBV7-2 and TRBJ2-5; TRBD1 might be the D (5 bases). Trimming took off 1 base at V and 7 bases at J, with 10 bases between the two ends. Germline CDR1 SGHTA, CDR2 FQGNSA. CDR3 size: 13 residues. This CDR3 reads CASSLGQGGTQYF. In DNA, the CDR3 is TGTGCCAGCAGCTTAGGGCAGGGTGGGACCCAGTACTTC.

The chain's CDR3 is CSASNRGLSYEQYF. DNA of the CDR3: TGCAGTGCTAGTAACAGGGGGCTCTCCTACGAGCAGTACTTC. The V and J genes are TRBV20-1 and TRBJ2-7, with 9 positions matching TRBD1. V shed 3 bases and J 0 bases; nucleotides not matched to a gene: 3. This CDR3 has 14 amino acids. Germline V lookup: CDR1 DFQATT, CDR2 SNEGSKA (reference sequence).

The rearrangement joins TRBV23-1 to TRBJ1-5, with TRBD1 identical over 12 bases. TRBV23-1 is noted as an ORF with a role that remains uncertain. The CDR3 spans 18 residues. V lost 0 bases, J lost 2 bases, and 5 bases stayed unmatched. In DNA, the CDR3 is TGCGCCAGCAGTCAATCGGGACAGGGGGCGTTTGGCAATCAGCCCCAGCATTTT. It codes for CASSQSGQGAFGNQPQHF.

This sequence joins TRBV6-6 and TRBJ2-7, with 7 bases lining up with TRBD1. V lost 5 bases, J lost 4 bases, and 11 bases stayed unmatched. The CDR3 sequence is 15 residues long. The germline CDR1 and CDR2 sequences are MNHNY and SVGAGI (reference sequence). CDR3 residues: CASSPPRDRPYEQYF. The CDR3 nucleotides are TGTGCCAGCAGTCCGCCCCGGGACAGACCGTACGAGCAGTACTTC.

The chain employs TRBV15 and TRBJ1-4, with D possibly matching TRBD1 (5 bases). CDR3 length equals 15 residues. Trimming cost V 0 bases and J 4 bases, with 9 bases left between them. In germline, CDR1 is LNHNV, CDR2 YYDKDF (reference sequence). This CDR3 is CATSRDGGINEKLFF. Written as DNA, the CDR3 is TGTGCCACCAGCAGAGATGGGGGGATTAATGAAAAACTGTTTTTT.